Below, 29 T cell receptor beta chains from the same sample are listed, as sequenced in a study of OX40 agonist ivuxolimab in advanced cancers. Profiled with immunoSEQ multiplex PCR; TCRdb holds only in-frame clones, not every one. The sample holds 57,000 or so clones, 85% to 95% seen once. This material consisted of CD4+ or CD8+ T cells sorted from blood, taken in a trial of the OX40 agonist ivuxolimab. The source is an adult with an advanced solid tumor such as melanoma, head and neck, liver or kidney cancer.

V and J are TRBV9 and TRBJ2-5, with D possibly matching TRBD2 (6 bases). The CDR3 runs 19 residues. Trimming shortened V by 5 bases and J by 4 bases, and 30 bases separated the two germline ends. The germline CDR1 and CDR2 sequences are SGDLS and YYNGEE. The CDR3 bases are TGTGCCAGCAGTGACTATGGGCGGTTTGGAGGGAGCGCAGTAGAGACCCAGTACTTC. It is translated as CASSDYGRFGGSAVETQYF. Complete variable domain (other parts from reference TRBV9 and TRBJ2-5): DSGVTQTPKHLITATGQRVTLRCSPRSGDLSVYWYQQSLDQGLQFLIQYYNGEERAKGNILERFSAQQFPDLHSELNLSSLELGDSALYFCASSDYGRFGGSAVETQYFGPGTRLLVL.

The V gene is TRBV7-9, the J gene TRBJ2-1; TRBD2 might be the D (5 bases). The CDR3 covers 15 residues. Trimming left V 5 bases short and J 10 bases short, with 21 bases between. CDR1 and CDR2 (germline): SEHNR, FQNEAQ (reference sequence). DNA for the CDR3: TGTGCCAGCAGCCCACCCGTCACGGGATATCGAGAGCAGTTCTTC. This encodes CASSPPVTGYREQFF.

The chain joins TRBV28 to TRBJ1-3; possible D gene TRBD1, 5 bases. Trimming left V 6 bases short and J 1 base short, with 19 bases between. The CDR3 spans 17 residues. CDR1 is MDHEN and CDR2 is SYDVKM in the germline V gene. The CDR3 sequence: CASRTTYVGQSGNTIYF. The CDR3 nucleotides read TGTGCCAGCAGGACGACGTACGTGGGGCAGTCTGGAAACACCATATATTTT.

V is TRBV7-2 and J is TRBJ2-7, with D uncertain. Per the germline V gene, CDR1 is SGHTA and CDR2 is FQGNSA. V lost 2 bases, J lost 0 bases, and 17 bases lay in between. This CDR3 is 17 amino acids long. The CDR3 loop reads CASSLKNFSRSSYEQYF. CDR3 coding DNA: TGTGCCAGCAGCTTAAAAAATTTTTCGAGGAGCTCCTACGAGCAGTACTTC.

The DNA for the CDR3 is TGTGCCAGCAGTTTAGAGTCCCGCCGACTGGATACGCAGTATTTT. This gives the protein CASSLESRRLDTQYF. The chain has TRBV27 and TRBJ2-3, with D uncertain. V lost 2 bases, J lost 6 bases, and 15 bases lay in between. CDR1 is MNHEY, CDR2 SMNVEV, per germline (reference sequence). The CDR3 spans 15 residues.

This clone was observed a single time. The gene calls are TRBV15 and TRBJ1-2, with 7 bases identical to TRBD1. Germline V lookup: CDR1 LNHNV, CDR2 YYDKDF (reference sequence). CDR3 length equals 15 residues. V was clipped by 0 bases and J by 3 bases; unmatched bases: 4. The CDR3 here is CATSRELGTDYGYTF. The CDR3 coding sequence is TGTGCCACCAGCAGAGAGCTAGGGACAGACTATGGCTACACCTTC.

V usage is TRBV13 and J usage is TRBJ2-7; 9 positions match TRBD1. J lost 5 bases, V lost 5 bases, and 13 bases had no gene match. Looked up from germline, CDR1 is PRHDT and CDR2 is FYEKMQ (reference sequence). This CDR3 has 16 residues. The CDR3 region is CASSIAPGTGTHEQYF. For the CDR3, the DNA is TGTGCCAGCAGCATCGCACCCGGGACAGGGACCCACGAGCAGTACTTC.

The V and J genes are TRBV9 and TRBJ2-1; the match to TRBD2 covers 14 bases. Trimming removed 0 bases from V and 4 bases from J; junction bases left unmatched: 9. The CDR3 has 19 amino acids. Germline lookup yields CDR1 SGDLS and CDR2 YYNGEE. The DNA of the CDR3 is TGTGCCAGCAGCGTAGCGACTAGCGGGAGGGTATCGACTTACAATGAGCAGTTCTTC. Its protein is CASSVATSGRVSTYNEQFF.

To note about this clone: One end of the junction does not line up with germline, which may come from a read error. The chain employs TRBV28 and TRBJ2-7, with TRBD2 matching over 7 bases. Germline V gene data show CDR1 as MDHEN and CDR2 as SYDVKM. The length of the CDR3 is 13 residues. CDR3: CASSFSGHRDYLF. The CDR3 DNA reads as TGTGCCAGCAGTTTCTCGGGGCACCGGGACTATCTTTTC.

V gene TRBV4-3 combines with J gene TRBJ2-2, with TRBD2 matching 12 bases. With V trimmed by 0 bases and J by 4 bases, 9 bases remained unmatched. Per the germline V gene, CDR1 is LGHNA and CDR2 is YSLEER. The length of the CDR3 is 19 residues. The DNA of the CDR3 is TGCGCCAGCAGCCAAGAGACACTAGCGGGAGGACTACGCACCGGGGAGCTGTTTTTT. Translated, it gives CASSQETLAGGLRTGELFF.

The CDR3 region is CASSPVPPRHEQYF. The CDR3 region has the DNA TGTGCCAGCAGCCCCGTCCCTCCGCGCCACGAGCAGTACTTC. The chain employs TRBV27 and TRBJ2-7; no clear D. The germline V and J ends were trimmed by 6 bases and 5 bases, with 17 bases remaining between them. The germline V gene encodes CDR1 MNHEY and CDR2 SMNVEV (reference sequence). The CDR3 has 14 amino acids.

The rearrangement joins TRBV29-1 to TRBJ2-7, with D perhaps matching TRBD1 (6 bases). Per the germline V gene, CDR1 is SQVTM and CDR2 is ANQGSEA. V lost 3 bases, J lost 0 bases, and 9 bases lay in between. The CDR3 covers 13 residues. The DNA for the CDR3 is TGCAGCGTTGATACAGGGAGCTCCTACGAGCAGTACTTC. Protein sequence: CSVDTGSSYEQYF.

The rearrangement uses TRBV11-3 and TRBJ2-1; the match to TRBD2 covers 8 bases. Germline V gene data show CDR1 as SGHNT and CDR2 as YENEEA. The CDR3 extends over 13 amino acids. V lost 6 bases, J lost 16 bases, and 14 bases stayed unmatched. The CDR3 nucleotides are TGTGCCAGCAGTCTCGGGGACTCGGGAGGGCCATTCTTC. Protein sequence: CASSLGDSGGPFF. Using reference TRBV11-3 and TRBJ2-1 for the parts outside the CDR3, the full variable domain is EAGVVQSPRYKIIEKKQPVAFWCNPISGHNTLYWYLQNLGQGPELLIRYENEEAVDDSQLPKDRFSAERLKGVDSTLKIQPAELGDSAVYLCASSLGDSGGPFFGPGTRLTVL.

V is TRBV15 and J is TRBJ2-3; 7 bases fit TRBD2. The V gene end was trimmed by 0 bases and the J gene end by 5 bases; junction bases not matched to a gene: 8. The CDR3 is made up of 16 amino acids. CDR1 and CDR2 (germline): LNHNV, YYDKDF (reference sequence). The CDR3 reads CATSREIAGPLDTQYF. For the CDR3, the DNA is TGTGCCACCAGCAGAGAAATAGCGGGTCCCCTAGATACGCAGTATTTT.

The V call is TRBV5-4, the J call TRBJ2-1; 7 bases align to TRBD1. The CDR3 is made up of 13 amino acids. After removal of 0 bases from V and 8 bases from J, the junction contained 2 bases not matched to a gene. Germline CDR1 SGHNT, CDR2 YYREEE (reference sequence). CDR3 residues: CASSLGTGYEQFF. The CDR3 nucleotides read TGTGCCAGCAGCTTGGGGACAGGTTATGAGCAGTTCTTC.

The chain joins TRBV6-5 to TRBJ2-7; D assignment may be TRBD1 or TRBD2 (7 bases each). V lost 6 bases and J 4 bases, leaving 16 bases between the germline ends. The CDR3 length is 14 residues. CDR1 is MNHEY and CDR2 is SVGAGI in the germline V gene. The chain's CDR3 is CASSHQGGRYEQYF. In DNA, the CDR3 is TGTGCCAGCAGCCATCAGGGGGGGAGGTACGAGCAGTACTTC.

V is TRBV9 and J is TRBJ2-4, with 8 bases matching TRBD2. The V and J ends lost 4 bases and 4 bases, in that order; junction bases with no gene match: 13. CDR3 length equals 17 residues. CDR1 and CDR2 (germline): SGDLS, YYNGEE. In nucleotides, the CDR3 is TGTGCCAGCAGCAATAACCGCTTCTCGGGAGGGAAAAACATTCAGTACTTC. It is translated as CASSNNRFSGGKNIQYF.

The gene calls are TRBV6-1 and TRBJ1-2; 11 bases map to TRBD1. After removal of 4 bases from V and 6 bases from J, the junction contained 7 bases not matched to a gene. Germline lookup yields CDR1 MNHNS and CDR2 SASEGT. The CDR3 length is 15 residues. In DNA form, the CDR3 reads TGTGCCAGCAGTGGGTGGACAGGGGGCTTACATGGCTACACCTTC. Encoded protein: CASSGWTGGLHGYTF.

The chain is built from TRBV2 and TRBJ2-5, with 7 positions matching TRBD2. The V and J ends lost 6 bases and 4 bases, in that order; junction bases with no gene match: 8. This CDR3 is built from 14 residues. In germline, CDR1 is SNHLY, CDR2 FYNNEI. The DNA for the CDR3 is TGTGCCAGCAGGGGGTACGGGGGGAGAGAGACCCAGTACTTC. This codes for CASRGYGGRETQYF.

The V call is TRBV27, the J call TRBJ2-1, with TRBD1 matching over 8 bases. Per the germline V gene, CDR1 is MNHEY and CDR2 is SMNVEV (reference sequence). This CDR3 is built from 15 residues. V trimming: 3 bases; J trimming: 7 bases; junction bases outside the gene matches: 8. The CDR3 loop reads CASSLGRGPGNEQFF. The CDR3 DNA is TGTGCCAGCAGTTTGGGCAGGGGGCCAGGGAATGAGCAGTTCTTC.

The J gene is TRBJ2-3, the V gene TRBV5-4; no firm D call. Germline-derived CDR1 and CDR2 are SGHNT and YYREEE (reference sequence). Trimming removed 2 bases at V and 1 base at J, with 14 bases between. CDR3 length: 16 amino acids. The CDR3, as DNA: TGTGCCAGCAGCTTACTGGCCCCCGCGGGCACAGATACGCAGTATTTT. It specifies CASSLLAPAGTDTQYF.

This clone was detected once. The chain joins TRBV11-2 to TRBJ2-3; D not resolved. This CDR3 contains 12 residues. V was pared by 3 bases and J by 6 bases, with 7 bases between. Germline lookup yields CDR1 SGHAT and CDR2 FQNNGV. The CDR3 reads CASSFGSDTQYF. CDR3 coding DNA: TGTGCCAGCAGCTTTGGGTCGGATACGCAGTATTTT.

V gene TRBV7-6 combines with J gene TRBJ2-1, with 8 bases matching TRBD2. The CDR3 sequence is 15 residues long. After removal of 5 bases from V and 9 bases from J, the junction contained 12 bases not matched to a gene. Germline V CDR1 and CDR2: SGHVS, FNYEAQ. CDR3 nucleotide sequence: TGTGCCAGCAGCGCCCTTAGCGGGAAAGGGGTTGAGCAGTTCTTC. This gives the protein CASSALSGKGVEQFF. Based on the CDR3 plus reference TRBV7-6 and TRBJ2-1, the full variable domain is GAGVSQSPRYKVTKRGQDVALRCDPISGHVSLYWYRQALGQGPEFLTYFNYEAQQDKSGLPNDRFSAERPEGSISTLTIQRTEQRDSAMYRCASSALSGKGVEQFFGPGTRLTVL.

The chain is built from TRBV19 and TRBJ2-4, with 8 positions matching TRBD1. With 3 bases clipped from V and 4 bases from J, the junction kept 11 bases outside the gene matches. The CDR3 extends over 17 amino acids. Germline CDR1 LNHDA, CDR2 SQIVND (reference sequence). CDR3 nucleotide sequence: TGTGCCAGTAGTATCACTCAGGGGGCGAGGGTTAAAAACATTCAGTACTTC. Its protein product is CASSITQGARVKNIQYF.

The chain is built from TRBV27 and TRBJ2-5, with 9 bases lining up with TRBD2. The germline CDR1 and CDR2 sequences are MNHEY and SMNVEV (reference sequence). V was clipped by 2 bases and J by 6 bases; unmatched bases: 7. The CDR3 is 15 amino acids. Here the CDR3 reads CASSLGREGRQTQYF. CDR3 coding DNA: TGTGCCAGCAGTTTAGGGCGGGAGGGCCGTCAGACCCAGTACTTC.

The chain links TRBV4-1 to TRBJ2-3; D is undetermined. Germline V gene data show CDR1 as MGHRA and CDR2 as YSYEKL. This CDR3 region has 13 residues. The V and J ends lost 3 bases and 8 bases respectively, with 12 bases between them. The CDR3: CASSQGGGSTQYF. DNA for the CDR3: TGCGCCAGCAGCCAGGGCGGTGGATCTACGCAGTATTTT.

V usage is TRBV19 and J usage is TRBJ2-7, with 8 bases aligning to TRBD1. This CDR3 is built from 14 residues. J was trimmed by 5 bases and V by 5 bases; bases with no gene match: 8. CDR1 is LNHDA, CDR2 SQIVND, per germline (reference sequence). The CDR3 DNA follows: TGTGCCAGTAGTCAGCAGGGGGCCAACGACGAGCAGTACTTC. Translated: CASSQQGANDEQYF. Looking up the rest from reference TRBV19 and TRBJ2-7 gives the full variable domain: DGGITQSPKYLFRKEGQNVTLSCEQNLNHDAMYWYRQDPGQGLRLIYYSQIVNDFQKGDIAEGYSVSREKKESFPLTVTSAQKNPTAFYLCASSQQGANDEQYFGPGTRLTVT.

The V gene is TRBV9, the J gene TRBJ2-1; D is undetermined. The CDR3 loop spans 17 amino acids. V was pared by 2 bases and J by 0 bases, with 15 bases between. The germline gives CDR1 SGDLS, CDR2 YYNGEE. As DNA, the CDR3 is TGTGCCAGCAGCGTCCCCCCGGACGCAATCTCCTACAATGAGCAGTTCTTC. Translation: CASSVPPDAISYNEQFF.

V usage is TRBV28 and J usage is TRBJ2-7; TRBD1 agrees at 7 bases. Germline lookup yields CDR1 MDHEN and CDR2 SYDVKM. The length of the CDR3 is 14 residues. V was pared by 6 bases and J by 3 bases, with 8 bases of the junction left unmatched. CDR3 amino acids: CASRETGSLYEQYF. For the CDR3, the DNA is TGTGCCAGCAGAGAGACAGGGTCCCTCTACGAGCAGTACTTC.